This T cell receptor beta chain came from a study of blood T cells in healthy people across ages. Study results and caveats: In long-lived donors, naive CD4+ cell counts and diversity exceeded those of aged donors.

Primers used in a second PCR of roughly 7 to 12 cycles were a sample-barcoded 5' primer and a J-beta primer mix. Through a template-switch adaptor with 12 random nucleotides, each cDNA molecule received a tag. TCRdb passed the 5' RACE reads through MiXCR, listing each CDR3 protein once. Found here are around 1,900,000 distinct CDR3 sequences, roughly two fifths of them singletons; the top ten hold roughly 23%. The V end lost 1 base, the J end lost 8 bases, and 11 bases lay between the germline ends. Germline values: CDR1 LGHDT, CDR2 YNNKEL (reference sequence). The CDR3 length is 14 residues. Turning to this clonotype: The antigen is unknown.

Sequenced sample: blood. This receptor was taken from a human donor in good health. The chain employs TRBV3-1 and TRBJ1-4; no definite D call. This CDR3 is CASSQVPREEKLFF. The CDR3 coding sequence is TGTGCCAGCAGCCAAGTTCCGAGGGAGGAAAAACTGTTTTTT.